This T cell receptor (beta chain) derives from a study of neurological immune-mediated disorders. In its sample, this clonotype was seen many times. As to time point: longitudinal time-point 3. The CDR3 totals 15 residues. From germline, CDR1 is SGHVS and CDR2 FQNEAQ. The V gene end was trimmed by 5 bases and the J gene end by 6 bases; junction bases not matched to a gene: 12. The cDNA was generated through 5'RACE incorporating 10-nucleotide random UMIs. Using its own MiXCR run on the 5' RACE reads, TCRdb lists one record per CDR3 protein. The table includes 45,000 to 65,000 distinct CDR3 sequences, 7% to 9% detected once.

The rearrangement links TRBV7-8 to TRBJ2-5, with 7 bases matching TRBD1. The specimen sequenced was PBMCs. The receptor's source is a middle-aged woman in good health. The CDR3 nucleotides are TGTGCCAGCAGCCTCGGGACAGCACGATTACAGACCCAGTACTTC. Translation: CASSLGTARLQTQYF. The full variable domain, rest sourced from reference TRBV7-8 and TRBJ2-5, is GAGVSQSPRYKVAKRGQDVALRCDPISGHVSLFWYQQALGQGPEFLTYFQNEAQLDKSGLPSDRFFAERPEGSVSTLKIQRTQQEDSAVYLCASSLGTARLQTQYFGPGTRLLVL.